This is a list of T cell receptor beta chains from one sample in a study of blood T cell repertoires in COVID-19. Assay used: immunoSEQ multiplex PCR; TCRdb lists only in-frame clones, some missing. The sample contains about 480,000 clones, around nine tenths of which appear only once. Sequencing was performed on PBMCs or T cells enriched from blood (not recorded which). Every receptor here comes from a woman aged 40-49 years who had recovered from COVID-19. The CDR3 runs from the conserved cysteine through the conserved F or W. D genes are given only for firm matches. Size values are once, few and many counts, or a class for expanded clones, and some rows have none.

size: -; V: TRBV6-5; D: -; J: TRBJ2-1; DNA: TGTGCCAGCAGTTTTCATCAATACAGGGTAAAGTCTGAGCAGTTCTTC; CDR3: CASSFHQYRVKSEQFF
size: -; V: TRBV7-9; D: TRBD2; J: TRBJ2-3; DNA: TGTGCCAGCAGCTTAAGACTAGCGGGAGGGCCACCCCCAGATACGCAGTATTTT; CDR3: CASSLRLAGGPPPDTQYF
size: -; V: TRBV11-2; D: -; J: TRBJ2-1; DNA: TGTGCCAGCAGCTTGGAGTCGGCCAGGGGTCTGTTCTTC; CDR3: CASSLESARGLFF
size: -; V: TRBV5-1; D: TRBD2; J: TRBJ2-7; DNA: TGCGCCAGCAGCTTGACTAGCGCGACTGCCTCCTCCTACGAGCAGTACTTC; CDR3: CASSLTSATASSYEQYF
size: -; V: TRBV19; D: TRBD1; J: TRBJ2-1; DNA: TGTGCCAGTAGTAGGGACAGGGGCGGCGAGCAGTTCTTC; CDR3: CASSRDRGGEQFF
size: -; V: TRBV5-4; D: TRBD2; J: TRBJ2-3; DNA: TGTGCCAGCAGCTTGGCTGGACTAGCCCTCGATACGCAGTATTTT; CDR3: CASSLAGLALDTQYF
size: -; V: TRBV11-2; D: -; J: TRBJ2-7; DNA: TGTGCCAGCAGCTTAGATATTAGGGGACACCTCGCTGGTGGGCAGTACTTC; CDR3: CASSLDIRGHLAGGQYF
size: -; V: TRBV19; D: -; J: TRBJ1-1; DNA: TGTGCCAGTAGTCCAGGCGGGTCTGCTTTCTTT; CDR3: CASSPGGSAFF
size: -; V: TRBV30; D: -; J: TRBJ2-7; DNA: TGTGCCTTCCGACAGCTTTACGAGCAGTACTTC; CDR3: CAFRQLYEQYF
size: -; V: TRBV27; D: TRBD1; J: TRBJ1-5; DNA: TGTGCCAGCAGTTTATTTAGACAGGGCACCCAGCCCCAGCATTTT; CDR3: CASSLFRQGTQPQHF
size: -; V: TRBV6-5; D: -; J: TRBJ2-5; DNA: TGTGCCAGCGGCGCAGGGTTGGAGACCCAGTACTTC; CDR3: CASGAGLETQYF
size: -; V: TRBV4-2; D: -; J: TRBJ2-7; DNA: TGTGCCAGCAGCGCCGGACAGAACTACGAGCAGTACTTC; CDR3: CASSAGQNYEQYF
size: -; V: TRBV4-3; D: TRBD1; J: TRBJ2-7; DNA: TGCGCCAGCAGCCGAGCGGACAGGGCAGACTACGAGCAGTACTTC; CDR3: CASSRADRADYEQYF
size: -; V: TRBV24-1; D: -; J: TRBJ2-7; DNA: TGTGCCACCAGTGATTCTGTCGAGCAGTACTTC; CDR3: CATSDSVEQYF
size: -; V: TRBV12-3/TRBV12-4; D: -; J: TRBJ1-2; DNA: TGTGCCAGCAGTCAGACAGTTCGGCATGGCTACACCTTC; CDR3: CASSQTVRHGYTF
size: -; V: TRBV12-3/TRBV12-4; D: -; J: TRBJ1-4; DNA: TGTGCCAGCAGTTCCTACCCGGGGGAACTGTTTTTT; CDR3: CASSSYPGELFF
size: -; V: TRBV9; D: TRBD1; J: TRBJ1-1; DNA: TGTGCCAGCAGCGAGGGGGGACAGGGACGGACTGAAGCTTTCTTT; CDR3: CASSEGGQGRTEAFF
size: -; V: TRBV27; D: -; J: TRBJ2-1; DNA: TGTGCCAGCAGTTTGGACAGCCCCTACCCGCAGTTCTTC; CDR3: CASSLDSPYPQFF
size: -; V: TRBV20-1; D: -; J: TRBJ1-2; DNA: TGCATAAAGGGGGGGGCGGATGGCTACACCTTC; CDR3: CIKGGADGYTF
size: -; V: TRBV10-3; D: TRBD1; J: TRBJ1-1; DNA: TGTGCCATCAGTGAGGCAGGGGGCCCTGAAGCTTTCTTT; CDR3: CAISEAGGPEAFF
size: -; V: TRBV14; D: TRBD2; J: TRBJ2-7; DNA: TGTGCCAGCAGCCACCTTGGCGGGAGGGGAAGGTTGGACGAGCAGTACTTC; CDR3: CASSHLGGRGRLDEQYF
size: -; V: TRBV7-8; D: -; J: TRBJ1-1; DNA: TGTGCCAGCAGCTTAGATCAGGGTAGCACTGAAGCTTTCTTT; CDR3: CASSLDQGSTEAFF
size: -; V: TRBV5-1; D: TRBD2; J: TRBJ2-3; DNA: TGCGCCAGCAGCTTGGGGCTAGCGGGACTCACAGATACGCAGTATTTT; CDR3: CASSLGLAGLTDTQYF
size: -; V: TRBV10-3; D: TRBD1; J: TRBJ1-3; DNA: TGTGCCATCAGTGTCGCAGGGGGGCCCTCTGGAAACACCATATATTTT; CDR3: CAISVAGGPSGNTIYF
size: -; V: TRBV5-1; D: TRBD2; J: TRBJ2-1; DNA: TGCGCCAGCAGCTTGGGGGCCGGCGGGAGGTCGTATGAGCAGTTCTTC; CDR3: CASSLGAGGRSYEQFF
size: -; V: TRBV7-8; D: TRBD1; J: TRBJ2-2; DNA: TGTGCCAGCAGCGGAGCCCAACAGGGGTCCGGGGAGCTGTTTTTT; CDR3: CASSGAQQGSGELFF
size: -; V: TRBV9; D: TRBD2; J: TRBJ2-3; DNA: TGTGCCAGTAGCGGGGAGGGCACAGATACGCAGTATTTT; CDR3: CASSGEGTDTQYF
size: -; V: TRBV11-3; D: -; J: TRBJ1-1; DNA: TGTGCCAGCAGCGCCGCAGGGAGGTCGGCAGCTTTCTTT; CDR3: CASSAAGRSAAFF
size: -; V: TRBV10-2; D: TRBD2; J: TRBJ2-7; DNA: TGCGCCAGCAGTGAGGTGGGAACTAGCGGGAGGGATGAGCAGTACTTC; CDR3: CASSEVGTSGRDEQYF
size: -; V: TRBV15; D: -; J: TRBJ1-5; DNA: TGTGCCACCAGCGTCGGGGGGGTGGGTCAGCCCCAGCATTTT; CDR3: CATSVGGVGQPQHF
size: -; V: TRBV24-1; D: TRBD1; J: TRBJ2-7; DNA: TGTGCCACCGAGGGACAGAATTACGAGCAGTACTTC; CDR3: CATEGQNYEQYF
size: -; V: TRBV19; D: -; J: TRBJ1-4; DNA: TGTGCCAGTAGTATCCACCGCGGGGGGCGCGTTAATGAAAAACTGTTTTTT; CDR3: CASSIHRGGRVNEKLFF
size: -; V: TRBV10-2; D: -; J: TRBJ1-5; DNA: TGCGCCAGCAGTTTGGACAGCTATCAGCCCCAGCATTTT; CDR3: CASSLDSYQPQHF
size: -; V: TRBV6-5; D: TRBD2; J: TRBJ2-1; DNA: TGTGCCAGCAGTTACCTCCTAGCGGGAGGGCTGGGTGAGCAGTTCTTC; CDR3: CASSYLLAGGLGEQFF
size: -; V: TRBV20-1; D: -; J: TRBJ1-2; DNA: TGCAGTGCTAGTCCAGGGATTAACTATGGCTACACCTTC; CDR3: CSASPGINYGYTF
size: -; V: TRBV5-5; D: -; J: TRBJ1-1; DNA: TGTGCCAGCAGCTCCCTTGGGACACCAAACACTGAAGCTTTCTTT; CDR3: CASSSLGTPNTEAFF
size: -; V: TRBV10-2; D: TRBD2; J: TRBJ2-5; DNA: TGCGCCAGCAGTCGGGGGAGGGCCGGAGAGACCCAGTACTTC; CDR3: CASSRGRAGETQYF
size: -; V: TRBV4-2; D: -; J: TRBJ2-3; DNA: TGTGCCAGCAGCCAAGCTTACACGACAGTTGAGCATAGCACAGATACGCAGTATTTT; CDR3: CASSQAYTTVEHSTDTQYF
size: -; V: TRBV6-5; D: TRBD1; J: TRBJ2-7; DNA: TGTGCCAGCAGAGATGACAGGGGCTACGAGCAGTACTTC; CDR3: CASRDDRGYEQYF
size: -; V: TRBV29-1; D: -; J: TRBJ1-1; DNA: TGCAGCGTTGATGTAGCAGAGAACACTGAAGCTTTCTTT; CDR3: CSVDVAENTEAFF
size: few; V: TRBV6-5; D: -; J: TRBJ2-7; DNA: TGTTTGATACCTAGCTCCTACGAGCAGTACTTC; CDR3: CLIPSSYEQYF
size: -; V: TRBV5-7; D: TRBD1; J: TRBJ1-2; DNA: TGTGCCAGCAGCTTGGCTGGGACAGGGAACTATGGCTACACCTTC; CDR3: CASSLAGTGNYGYTF
size: -; V: TRBV4-1; D: -; J: TRBJ2-1; DNA: TGCGCCAGCAGCCAAGATCGGGGAAATACAGCTGAGCAGTTCTTC; CDR3: CASSQDRGNTAEQFF
size: -; V: TRBV5-1; D: -; J: TRBJ2-3; DNA: TGCGCCAGCAGTTCCCAGGGGACAGATACGCAGTATTTT; CDR3: CASSSQGTDTQYF
size: -; V: TRBV27; D: -; J: TRBJ1-3; DNA: TGTGCCAGCGGGGCTGCAGACCGCTCTGGAAACACCATATATTTT; CDR3: CASGAADRSGNTIYF
size: -; V: TRBV12-3/TRBV12-4; D: -; J: TRBJ2-7; DNA: TGTGCCAGCAGTTTGTTTAGCCACTACGAGCAGTACTTC; CDR3: CASSLFSHYEQYF
size: -; V: TRBV20-1; D: -; J: TRBJ2-7; DNA: TGCAGTGCTAGTCATCCCCCCCCGACAGATTACGAGCAGTACTTC; CDR3: CSASHPPPTDYEQYF